This TCR beta chain was sequenced for a study of blood T cell repertoires in COVID-19. Turning to the study itself: Collection of acute and convalescent COVID-19 samples took place in the United States, Italy and Spain.

In the source study's methods: Scientists estimated how many nucleated cells there were by amplifying reference gene primers. Sequencing was performed with immunoSEQ multiplex PCR; in TCRdb, only in-frame clones are kept and a portion is missing. The V and J calls and clone size were taken over from that table, and D and trimming were inferred from the DNA. This table holds roughly 220,000 clones, approximately 83% found once. Study members were between roughly 18 and 100 years old and lived in some 22 US regions. Specimen: PBMCs or T cells enriched from blood (not recorded which). This clonotype originated in a woman aged 40 to 50 with acute COVID-19.

The CDR3, as DNA: TGTGCCAGCAGCTTACAGCCAGGGGGCGCAGATACGCAGTATTTT. Its translation: CASSLQPGGADTQYF. The chain combines TRBV11-2 with TRBJ2-3, with 8 positions matching TRBD1. V dropped 2 bases and J dropped 4; count of bases not matched to a gene: 5. Looked up from germline, CDR1 is SGHAT and CDR2 is FQNNGV. The CDR3 has 15 amino acids.